The 21 T cell receptor beta chains below come from one sample, sequenced in a study of OX40 agonist ivuxolimab in advanced cancers. The protocol was immunoSEQ multiplex PCR, while the TCRdb copy is restricted to in-frame clones and leaves out a portion. The sample contains around 72,000 clones, around 83% of which appear only once. This material consisted of CD4+ or CD8+ T cells sorted from blood, taken in a trial of the OX40 agonist ivuxolimab. Receptor source: an adult with an advanced solid tumor such as melanoma, head and neck, liver or kidney cancer.

The gene calls are TRBV19 and TRBJ2-6; TRBD2 is a possible D gene (5 bases). The CDR3 is 18 residues long. V lost 3 bases and J lost 0, with 15 bases in between. CDR1 is LNHDA and CDR2 is SQIVND in the germline V gene (reference sequence). CDR3 DNA sequence: TGTGCCAGTAGTATTAGAGAGGGCCTTAGCTCTGGGGCCAACGTCCTGACTTTC. It encodes CASSIREGLSSGANVLTF. Filled out from reference TRBV19 and TRBJ2-6, the complete variable domain reads DGGITQSPKYLFRKEGQNVTLSCEQNLNHDAMYWYRQDPGQGLRLIYYSQIVNDFQKGDIAEGYSVSREKKESFPLTVTSAQKNPTAFYLCASSIREGLSSGANVLTFGAGSRLTVL.

V is TRBV18 and J is TRBJ2-5, with D perhaps TRBD1 or TRBD2 (6 bases each). The CDR3 length is 14 residues. CDR1 KGHSH and CDR2 LQKENI come from the germline V gene. Trimming left V 3 bases short and J 2 bases short, with 10 bases between. The CDR3 DNA is TGTGCCAGCTCACCCAGGAGGGGGCAAGAGACCCAGTACTTC. This translates into CASSPRRGQETQYF.

The chain is built from TRBV4-1 and TRBJ2-3; D might be TRBD1 (6 bases). This CDR3 region has 16 residues. Germline values: CDR1 MGHRA, CDR2 YSYEKL. V was pared by 1 base and J by 1 base, with 12 bases between. The CDR3 region is CASSQGPGAGTDTQYF. The CDR3 nucleotides read TGCGCCAGCAGCCAAGGGCCAGGGGCGGGCACAGATACGCAGTATTTT.

The CDR3 DNA sequence: TGTGCCAGCAGCGCCTGGGGGGGCGTTACTGAAGCTTTCTTT. Encoded protein: CASSAWGGVTEAFF. The chain recombines TRBV5-5 with TRBJ1-1, with a possible D match to TRBD1 (6 bases). The CDR3 spans 14 residues. The germline V gene encodes CDR1 SGHKS and CDR2 YYEKEE (reference sequence). Trimming pared 4 bases from V and 5 bases from J, leaving 15 bases between.

V gene TRBV6-6 combines with J gene TRBJ2-7; maybe TRBD2 (6 bases). V lost 6 bases and J 7 bases, leaving 13 bases between the germline ends. This CDR3 spans 12 amino acids. Germline CDR1 and CDR2: MNHNY and SVGAGI (reference sequence). CDR3 nucleotide sequence: TGTGCCAGCAGAACGGGAGATCGGGAGCAGTACTTC. This translates into CASRTGDREQYF.

The J gene is TRBJ2-6, the V gene TRBV7-2; D uncertain. The CDR3 runs to 15 residues. The germline CDR1 and CDR2 sequences are SGHTA and FQGNSA. V lost 5 bases, J lost 2 bases, and 10 bases lay in between. CDR3 bases: TGTGCCAGCAGCCTCACGATGGCTGGGGCCAACGTCCTGACTTTC. Protein sequence: CASSLTMAGANVLTF.

In its sample, this clone was seen a few times. The CDR3 DNA reads as TGCAGCGTTGGTGGGGTTAGCGGGACTATCGGGGAGCTGTTTTTT. This sequence encodes CSVGGVSGTIGELFF. The rearrangement links TRBV29-1 to TRBJ2-2; 8 nucleotides match TRBD2. The germline gives CDR1 SQVTM, CDR2 ANQGSEA. This CDR3 has 15 residues. Trimming cost V 4 bases and J 7 bases; bases outside gene matches: 11.

This chain links TRBV5-1 with TRBJ1-4; D is undetermined. Germline V gene data show CDR1 as SGHRS and CDR2 as YFSETQ. The CDR3 extends over 14 amino acids. The V gene lost 4 bases and the J gene lost 6 bases, with 13 bases spanning the gap. CDR3 sequence: CASSPGSVDEKLFF. The CDR3 DNA reads as TGCGCCAGCAGCCCGGGGAGTGTCGATGAAAAACTGTTTTTT.

J is TRBJ2-5 and V is TRBV19; 10 bases are shared with TRBD1. Trimming took 3 bases from V and 2 from J; bases not matched to a gene: 3. This CDR3 contains 15 residues. Germline CDR1 and CDR2: LNHDA and SQIVND (reference sequence). The CDR3 nucleotides read TGTGCCAGTAGTATCCCGGGACAGGGGCAAGAGACCCAGTACTTC. Its protein product is CASSIPGQGQETQYF.

The genes are TRBV7-2 and TRBJ2-7; D perhaps matches TRBD2 (6 bases). Germline lookup yields CDR1 SGHTA and CDR2 FQGNSA. Trimming shortened V by 8 bases and J by 1 base, and 9 bases separated the two germline ends. The CDR3 runs 12 residues. CDR3 protein: CASGRKSYEQYF. The CDR3 nucleotides are TGTGCCAGCGGGAGGAAATCCTACGAGCAGTACTTC.

This rearrangement joins TRBV6-1 to TRBJ2-2; D ambiguous. Per germline, CDR1 MNHNS and CDR2 SASEGT. Trimming removed 5 bases from V and 1 base from J, with 5 bases in between. CDR3 length: 13 residues. CDR3 protein: CASSWENTGELFF. The CDR3 nucleotides read TGTGCCAGCAGTTGGGAGAACACCGGGGAGCTGTTTTTT.

The CDR3 DNA sequence: TGTGCCAGCCAGAGGGAAGGCACTGAAGCTTTCTTT. The encoded protein is CASQREGTEAFF. The chain recombines TRBV2 with TRBJ1-1; D remains ambiguous. CDR3 length: 12 amino acids. CDR1 and CDR2 from the germline V gene are SNHLY and FYNNEI. V was pared by 8 bases and J by 4 bases, with 11 bases between.

The CDR3 nucleotides read TGTGCCAGCAGTCCCCTCCGGGGGAGGGCCTATGGCTACACCTTC. Translating gives CASSPLRGRAYGYTF. V usage is TRBV27 and J usage is TRBJ1-2; tentatively, D is TRBD1 (5 bases). CDR1 is MNHEY and CDR2 is SMNVEV in the germline V gene (reference sequence). CDR3 length: 15 amino acids. The V gene lost 5 bases and the J gene lost 4 bases, with 17 bases spanning the gap.

The chain employs TRBV6-1 and TRBJ1-3; 9 bases are a match to TRBD1. This CDR3 has 17 amino acids. Looked up from germline, CDR1 is MNHNS and CDR2 is SASEGT. Trimming cost V 4 bases and J 5 bases; bases outside gene matches: 12. The DNA for the CDR3 is TGTGCCAGCAGTGTAACTACGACTGGACAGGGGAGAAACACCATATATTTT. It translates to CASSVTTTGQGRNTIYF.

The genes are TRBV6-1 and TRBJ2-7; no firm D call. V lost 1 base and J 9 bases, leaving 10 bases between the germline ends. This CDR3 comprises 12 residues. Germline loops: CDR1 MNHNS, CDR2 SASEGT. The CDR3 loop reads CASSEVWEGQYF. CDR3 in DNA: TGTGCCAGCAGTGAAGTGTGGGAAGGGCAGTACTTC.

In its sample, this clone was seen a few times. V is TRBV7-4 and J is TRBJ2-7; D is uncertain. The CDR3 is 12 amino acids. V was shortened by 1 base and J by 4 bases, with 5 bases between the two germline ends. CDR1 and CDR2 from the germline V gene are SGHVT and SQSDAQ. CDR3 bases: TGTGCCAGCAGCTTAGTATTATACGAGCAGTACTTC. It yields the protein CASSLVLYEQYF.

The chain joins TRBV2 to TRBJ2-7, with a possible D match to TRBD1 (5 bases). Germline CDR1 is SNHLY and CDR2 is FYNNEI. V lost 4 bases and J lost 1, with 8 bases in between. CDR3 length equals 13 residues. As DNA, the CDR3 is TGTGCCAGCAGTGCCAGGGATTCCTACGAGCAGTACTTC. It yields the protein CASSARDSYEQYF.

This rearrangement joins TRBV5-1 to TRBJ2-1; the D gene could be TRBD1 or TRBD2 (6 bases each). V lost 2 bases and J 1 base, leaving 10 bases between the germline ends. CDR3 size: 15 residues. From germline, CDR1 is SGHRS and CDR2 YFSETQ. CDR3 DNA: TGCGCCAGCAGCTTCGGAGGGGGGTCCTACAATGAGCAGTTCTTC. It is translated as CASSFGGGSYNEQFF.

This clone was picked up a small number of times. The chain employs TRBV5-6 and TRBJ2-6; D is undetermined. From germline, CDR1 is SGHDT and CDR2 YYEEEE. CDR3 length equals 13 residues. V lost 6 bases, J lost 0 bases, and 4 bases lay in between. This chain's CDR3 is CASTLSGANVLTF. The CDR3 DNA reads TGTGCCAGCACCCTCTCTGGGGCCAACGTCCTGACTTTC.

CDR3 sequence: CASNSGTVYNEQFF. The CDR3 DNA follows: TGTGCCAGCAACAGTGGGACAGTCTACAATGAGCAGTTCTTC. V usage is TRBV7-2 and J usage is TRBJ2-1; 7 bases map to TRBD1. Per germline, CDR1 SGHTA and CDR2 FQGNSA. The CDR3 contains 14 residues. V lost 7 bases, J lost 3 bases, and 6 bases stayed unmatched.

The V call is TRBV11-2, the J call TRBJ2-3; 10 bases fit TRBD2. The CDR3 is made up of 16 amino acids. Germline loops: CDR1 SGHAT, CDR2 FQNNGV. V gave up 1 base and J gave up 1 base; unmatched junction bases: 2. CDR3 loop: CASSLASGRGTDTQYF. In DNA, the CDR3 is TGTGCCAGCAGCTTAGCTAGCGGGAGAGGCACAGATACGCAGTATTTT.